The rows below give T cell receptor beta chains drawn from one sample of a study of T cells and copy number aberrations in small-cell lung cancer. This table comes from immunoSEQ multiplex PCR, and its TCRdb copy is limited to in-frame clones, with some not included. This sample has under 8,000 clones, with 82% found just once. Sequencing was performed on normal tissue next to the tumor. The receptor set was obtained from a woman in her forties or fifties with small cell lung cancer. CDR3s include the opening cysteine and the closing phenylalanine or tryptophan. A D gene is named only where the DNA matches it firmly. A clone size is listed for some rows: how often the clone was seen (once, few, many), or a class if it is expanded.

v_gene: TRBV6-1
d_gene: TRBD1
j_gene: TRBJ2-5
abundance: -
CDR3aa: CASKRDREEETQYF
CDR3nt: TGTGCCAGCAAAAGGGACAGAGAAGAAGAGACCCAGTACTTC

v_gene: TRBV6-6
d_gene: -
j_gene: TRBJ1-1
abundance: few
CDR3aa: CASSPDRFAFF
CDR3nt: TGTGCCAGCAGTCCCGACAGGTTTGCTTTCTTT

v_gene: TRBV30
d_gene: -
j_gene: TRBJ1-2
abundance: few
CDR3aa: CAWRTVTDYGYTF
CDR3nt: TGTGCCTGGAGGACGGTTACTGACTATGGCTACACCTTC

v_gene: TRBV19
d_gene: -
j_gene: TRBJ1-5
abundance: -
CDR3aa: CASSTDPTVQPQHF
CDR3nt: TGTGCCAGTAGTACCGACCCGACCGTACAGCCCCAGCATTTT

v_gene: TRBV7-8
d_gene: -
j_gene: TRBJ2-7
abundance: once
CDR3aa: CASSLAGHPLDEQYF
CDR3nt: TGTGCCAGCAGCTTAGCAGGACACCCTCTCGACGAGCAGTACTTC

v_gene: TRBV10-3
d_gene: TRBD1
j_gene: TRBJ2-7
abundance: -
CDR3aa: CATGLGQGDGEQYF
CDR3nt: TGTGCCACCGGACTAGGACAGGGGGACGGCGAGCAGTACTTC

v_gene: TRBV28
d_gene: -
j_gene: TRBJ2-6
abundance: -
CDR3aa: CASRSKWAGANVLTF
CDR3nt: TGTGCCAGCAGGTCCAAGTGGGCGGGCGCCAACGTCCTGACTTTC

v_gene: TRBV6-6
d_gene: -
j_gene: TRBJ2-3
abundance: -
CDR3aa: CASSPTGPKSTDTQYF
CDR3nt: TGTGCCAGCAGTCCTACCGGGCCGAAGTCAACAGATACGCAGTATTTT

v_gene: TRBV2
d_gene: TRBD2
j_gene: TRBJ2-1
abundance: -
CDR3aa: CASRTSARDEQFF
CDR3nt: TGTGCCAGCAGGACTAGCGCCAGGGATGAGCAGTTCTTC

v_gene: TRBV10-3
d_gene: -
j_gene: TRBJ1-2
abundance: -
CDR3aa: CAISEEAGANIYNYGYTF
CDR3nt: TGTGCCATCAGTGAGGAGGCCGGGGCCAATATTTATAACTATGGCTACACCTTC

v_gene: TRBV30
d_gene: -
j_gene: TRBJ2-5
abundance: -
CDR3aa: CAWSVLRPPYQETQYF
CDR3nt: TGTGCCTGGAGTGTACTCCGACCCCCGTACCAAGAGACCCAGTACTTC

v_gene: TRBV29-1
d_gene: -
j_gene: TRBJ2-7
abundance: -
CDR3aa: CSVTQHEQYF
CDR3nt: TGCAGCGTCACCCAACACGAGCAGTACTTC

v_gene: TRBV6-1
d_gene: TRBD1
j_gene: TRBJ1-1
abundance: -
CDR3aa: CASSASWTGNTEAFF
CDR3nt: TGTGCCAGCAGTGCCTCCTGGACAGGGAACACTGAAGCTTTCTTT

v_gene: TRBV12-5
d_gene: -
j_gene: TRBJ2-5
abundance: -
CDR3aa: CASALGAFESETQYF
CDR3nt: TGTGCTAGTGCCCTGGGGGCCTTTGAGTCAGAGACCCAGTACTTC

v_gene: TRBV2
d_gene: -
j_gene: TRBJ2-1
abundance: -
CDR3aa: CASSESGSYNEQFF
CDR3nt: TGTGCCAGCAGTGAAAGCGGCTCCTACAATGAGCAGTTCTTC

v_gene: TRBV7-9
d_gene: -
j_gene: TRBJ1-4
abundance: few
CDR3aa: CASSSTGVEGEKLFF
CDR3nt: TGTGCCAGCAGCTCGACGGGGGTCGAGGGGGAAAAACTGTTTTTT

v_gene: TRBV5-1
d_gene: -
j_gene: TRBJ2-3
abundance: once
CDR3aa: CASSWQTPKADTQYF
CDR3nt: TGCGCCAGCAGCTGGCAAACCCCGAAGGCAGATACGCAGTATTTT

v_gene: TRBV4-1
d_gene: -
j_gene: TRBJ2-7
abundance: -
CDR3aa: CASGLAPWEDPYEQYF
CDR3nt: TGCGCCAGCGGCCTCGCCCCCTGGGAGGACCCCTACGAGCAGTACTTC

v_gene: TRBV5-4
d_gene: TRBD1
j_gene: TRBJ2-2
abundance: -
CDR3aa: CASTKTGGYTGELFF
CDR3nt: TGTGCCAGCACCAAGACAGGGGGGTACACCGGGGAGCTGTTTTTT

v_gene: TRBV5-1
d_gene: -
j_gene: TRBJ1-1
abundance: -
CDR3aa: CASSLSWGGTEAFF
CDR3nt: TGCGCCAGCAGCTTGTCCTGGGGTGGCACTGAAGCTTTCTTT

v_gene: TRBV2
d_gene: -
j_gene: TRBJ2-1
abundance: -
CDR3aa: CASSVGSYNEQFF
CDR3nt: TGTGCCAGCAGTGTCGGTTCTTACAATGAGCAGTTCTTC

v_gene: TRBV5-5
d_gene: TRBD1
j_gene: TRBJ1-2
abundance: -
CDR3aa: CASSLTGTVYGYTF
CDR3nt: TGTGCCAGCAGCTTAACCGGGACAGTCTATGGCTACACCTTC

v_gene: TRBV4-2
d_gene: -
j_gene: TRBJ1-1
abundance: once
CDR3aa: CASSPRGRDTEAFF
CDR3nt: TGTGCCAGCAGCCCAAGGGGGAGGGACACTGAAGCTTTCTTT

v_gene: TRBV9
d_gene: TRBD1
j_gene: TRBJ2-5
abundance: -
CDR3aa: CASSVSQGDETQYF
CDR3nt: TGTGCCAGCAGCGTAAGTCAGGGGGACGAGACCCAGTACTTC

v_gene: TRBV7-9
d_gene: TRBD1
j_gene: TRBJ1-6
abundance: once
CDR3aa: CASSLAGQANSPLHF
CDR3nt: TGTGCCAGCAGCTTAGCCGGACAGGCTAATTCACCCCTCCACTTT

v_gene: TRBV7-2
d_gene: -
j_gene: TRBJ2-3
abundance: -
CDR3aa: CASSNKITDTQYF
CDR3nt: TGTGCCAGCAGCAACAAGATAACAGATACGCAGTATTTT

v_gene: TRBV30
d_gene: -
j_gene: TRBJ1-4
abundance: -
CDR3aa: CACRLVLTNEKLFF
CDR3nt: TGTGCCTGCCGGCTAGTCCTAACTAATGAAAAGCTGTTTTTT

v_gene: TRBV6-5
d_gene: -
j_gene: TRBJ1-1
abundance: -
CDR3aa: CASTSRGGGNTEAFF
CDR3nt: TGTGCCAGCACCTCCAGGGGAGGGGGGAACACTGAAGCTTTCTTT

v_gene: TRBV21-1
d_gene: -
j_gene: TRBJ2-7
abundance: -
CDR3aa: CASSTWDRGYEQYF
CDR3nt: TGTGCCAGCAGCACTTGGGACAGGGGCTACGAGCAGTACTTC

v_gene: TRBV28
d_gene: TRBD1
j_gene: TRBJ1-2
abundance: -
CDR3aa: CATRQGALGYTF
CDR3nt: TGTGCCACGAGACAGGGGGCGCTTGGCTACACCTTC

v_gene: TRBV19
d_gene: TRBD2
j_gene: TRBJ2-7
abundance: -
CDR3aa: CASSPGLASYEQYF
CDR3nt: TGTGCCAGTAGTCCGGGACTAGCGAGCTACGAGCAGTACTTC

v_gene: TRBV6-1
d_gene: -
j_gene: TRBJ2-7
abundance: -
CDR3aa: CASSGAAGRTTYEQYF
CDR3nt: TGTGCCAGCAGTGGGGCGGCGGGACGGACGACCTACGAGCAGTACTTC

v_gene: TRBV19
d_gene: TRBD1
j_gene: TRBJ2-2
abundance: -
CDR3aa: CASRQGLNTGELFF
CDR3nt: TGTGCCAGCCGACAGGGCCTGAACACCGGGGAGCTGTTTTTT

v_gene: TRBV7-9
d_gene: -
j_gene: TRBJ1-4
abundance: -
CDR3aa: CASSSGGGGEKLFF
CDR3nt: TGTGCCAGCAGCAGTGGGGGAGGCGGTGAAAAACTGTTTTTT

v_gene: TRBV7-9
d_gene: -
j_gene: TRBJ1-1
abundance: -
CDR3aa: CASSLGEGTEAFF
CDR3nt: TGTGCCAGCAGCTTAGGGGAGGGGACTGAAGCTTTCTTT

v_gene: TRBV11-3
d_gene: TRBD1
j_gene: TRBJ2-1
abundance: -
CDR3aa: CASSSGTGAVGEQFF
CDR3nt: TGTGCCAGCAGTTCCGGGACAGGGGCCGTCGGTGAGCAGTTCTTC

v_gene: TRBV6-5
d_gene: -
j_gene: TRBJ1-2
abundance: -
CDR3aa: CASRPSVGYGYTF
CDR3nt: TGTGCCAGCAGACCCTCCGTAGGATATGGCTACACCTTC

v_gene: TRBV15
d_gene: -
j_gene: TRBJ1-1
abundance: once
CDR3aa: CATSRLGDTEAFF
CDR3nt: TGTGCCACCAGCAGACTAGGAGACACTGAAGCTTTCTTT

v_gene: TRBV5-1
d_gene: TRBD2
j_gene: TRBJ2-3
abundance: -
CDR3aa: CASSWGTSDTQYF
CDR3nt: TGCGCCAGCAGCTGGGGGACTAGTGATACGCAGTATTTT

v_gene: TRBV7-6
d_gene: TRBD2
j_gene: TRBJ2-1
abundance: -
CDR3aa: CASSPLASGGHEQFF
CDR3nt: TGTGCCAGCAGCCCCCTGGCTAGCGGGGGACATGAGCAGTTCTTC

v_gene: TRBV5-1
d_gene: TRBD1
j_gene: TRBJ1-3
abundance: -
CDR3aa: CASSGGQARSGAIYF
CDR3nt: TGCGCCAGCAGCGGGGGACAGGCGCGGAGCGGAGCCATATATTTT

v_gene: TRBV19
d_gene: -
j_gene: TRBJ2-2
abundance: -
CDR3aa: CASRPGARMGELFF
CDR3nt: TGTGCCAGTAGACCCGGGGCAAGGATGGGGGAGCTGTTTTTT

v_gene: TRBV7-3
d_gene: -
j_gene: TRBJ2-2
abundance: -
CDR3aa: CASSLRPPRTGELFF
CDR3nt: TGTGCCAGCAGCTTGAGGCCCCCGAGGACCGGGGAGCTGTTTTTT

v_gene: TRBV2
d_gene: -
j_gene: TRBJ1-1
abundance: -
CDR3aa: CASSQDRYTEAFF
CDR3nt: TGTGCCAGCAGCCAGGACAGATACACTGAAGCTTTCTTT

v_gene: TRBV5-1
d_gene: TRBD2
j_gene: TRBJ2-3
abundance: -
CDR3aa: CASSAPGTSTSGADTQYF
CDR3nt: TGCGCCAGCAGCGCCCCCGGGACTAGCACTTCTGGGGCAGATACGCAGTATTTT

v_gene: TRBV30
d_gene: TRBD1
j_gene: TRBJ1-2
abundance: -
CDR3aa: CAWAPGTGESYGYTF
CDR3nt: TGTGCCTGGGCCCCCGGGACAGGAGAATCCTATGGCTACACCTTC

v_gene: TRBV30
d_gene: -
j_gene: TRBJ1-2
abundance: -
CDR3aa: CAWSRLDGGYTF
CDR3nt: TGTGCCTGGAGTAGGTTGGATGGTGGCTACACCTTC

v_gene: TRBV6-1
d_gene: -
j_gene: TRBJ1-5
abundance: -
CDR3aa: CASSEAGGRPAQPQHF
CDR3nt: TGTGCCAGCAGTGAAGCGGGAGGGAGGCCCGCTCAGCCCCAGCATTTT

v_gene: TRBV30
d_gene: TRBD2
j_gene: TRBJ2-3
abundance: once
CDR3aa: CAWSPGTSGTDTQYF
CDR3nt: TGTGCCTGGAGTCCCGGGACTAGCGGGACAGATACGCAGTATTTT

v_gene: TRBV19
d_gene: -
j_gene: TRBJ2-1
abundance: -
CDR3aa: CASRRTANNEQFF
CDR3nt: TGTGCCAGTCGTCGGACAGCTAACAATGAGCAGTTCTTC

v_gene: TRBV19
d_gene: -
j_gene: TRBJ1-1
abundance: -
CDR3aa: CASSIPDRPNTEAFF
CDR3nt: TGTGCCAGTAGTATACCCGATCGTCCGAACACTGAAGCTTTCTTT

v_gene: TRBV11-2
d_gene: TRBD2
j_gene: TRBJ2-3
abundance: -
CDR3aa: CASTWGTSGTDTQYF
CDR3nt: TGTGCCAGTACCTGGGGGACTAGCGGCACAGATACGCAGTATTTT

v_gene: TRBV6-6
d_gene: -
j_gene: TRBJ2-2
abundance: few
CDR3aa: CASSRVSGGELFF
CDR3nt: TGTGCCAGCAGTCGAGTATCCGGCGGGGAGCTGTTTTTT

v_gene: TRBV4-2
d_gene: TRBD2
j_gene: TRBJ2-2
abundance: -
CDR3aa: CASSRQAGLAVTGELFF
CDR3nt: TGTGCCAGCAGCCGCCAAGCCGGACTAGCTGTCACCGGGGAGCTGTTTTTT

v_gene: TRBV7-9
d_gene: TRBD1
j_gene: TRBJ2-7
abundance: -
CDR3aa: CASSNRGTSYEQYF
CDR3nt: TGTGCCAGCAGCAACAGGGGAACCTCCTACGAGCAGTACTTC